The T cell receptor beta chain under discussion was sequenced for a study of cytomegalovirus exposure and HLA in healthy donors. Study-wide results and caveats: Analyses of presence and absence presupposed an approximately uniform sequencing depth across donors.

13 Jbeta primers and 60 Vbeta primers were used for the PCR. Sequencing was performed with immunoSEQ multiplex PCR; in TCRdb, only in-frame clones are kept and a portion is missing. The sample holds about 270,000 clones; around 66% are singletons and the top ten take under 2.5%. Points on this clone: As yet, its antigen is unknown.

Sample: PBMCs. The source of this sequence is a female donor in good health and CMV-seronegative.

For the CDR3, the DNA is TGTGCCAGCAGCTTAGGACTAGCGGGAGTTTTTGTTGGGGAGCAGTACTTC. The encoded protein is CASSLGLAGVFVGEQYF. V gene TRBV7-2 combines with J gene TRBJ2-7, with 12 nucleotides matching TRBD2. Losses at the gene ends were 1 base for V and 7 bases for J; bases not matched to a gene: 11. The germline V gene encodes CDR1 SGHTA and CDR2 FQGNSA. CDR3 length equals 17 residues.